Each of the 26 T cell receptor beta chains below was sequenced from the same sample in a study of blood T cell repertoires in COVID-19. Method: immunoSEQ multiplex PCR; TCRdb's copy keeps in-frame clones and lacks some. The sample gives over 90,000 clones, around 74% of which show up once; 3% to 4% is in the top ten. Sequenced: peripheral blood. The receptors originated from a man aged 70 or older with COVID-19, enrolled during active disease.

This chain uses TRBV28 with TRBJ2-1; TRBD2 matches at 11 bases. Germline V gives CDR1 MDHEN, CDR2 SYDVKM. The V and J ends lost 10 bases and 14 bases, in that order; junction bases with no gene match: 13. The CDR3 is made up of 13 amino acids. CDR3 amino acids: CATRLAGSSGEFF. The CDR3 DNA is TGTGCCACGCGACTAGCGGGGTCGTCCGGGGAGTTCTTC. Full variable domain (missing parts from reference TRBV28 and TRBJ2-1): DVKVTQSSRYLVKRTGEKVFLECVQDMDHENMFWYRQDPGLGLRLIYFSYDVKMKEKGDIPEGYSVSREKKERFSLILESASTNQTSMYLCATRLAGSSGEFFGPGTRLTVL.

The rearrangement links TRBV2 to TRBJ2-2, with 10 bases aligning to TRBD1. Trimming took 3 bases from V and 4 from J; bases not matched to a gene: 2. Germline CDR1 and CDR2: SNHLY and FYNNEI. This CDR3 has 15 amino acids. The CDR3 DNA follows: TGTGCCAGCAGTGATTGGGACAGGGGCACCGGGGAGCTGTTTTTT. Translated, it gives CASSDWDRGTGELFF.

The chain links TRBV7-2 to TRBJ1-2; the D gene is possibly TRBD1 (6 bases). V shed 3 bases and J shed 6 bases, with 20 bases lying between them. The germline V gene has CDR1 SGHTA and CDR2 FQGNSA. The CDR3 covers 16 residues. The DNA of the CDR3 is TGTGCCAGCAGCTTCTATCCTTCAGGGGTTGGACATGGCTACACCTTC. Its translation: CASSFYPSGVGHGYTF.

This rearrangement joins TRBV29-1 to TRBJ1-1, with D possibly being TRBD1 (5 bases). The CDR3 consists of 13 residues. Trimming took off 1 base at V and 1 base at J, with 7 bases between the two ends. The germline V gene encodes CDR1 SQVTM and CDR2 ANQGSEA. CDR3 loop: CSVEVGGNTEAFF. The CDR3 region has the DNA TGCAGCGTTGAAGTGGGGGGGAACACTGAAGCTTTCTTT.

The chain has TRBV27 and TRBJ1-3; maybe TRBD1 (5 bases). The CDR3 is 15 residues long. The V gene's germline CDR1 is MNHEY and CDR2 SMNVEV (reference sequence). V was shortened by 0 bases and J by 0 bases, with 6 bases between the two germline ends. CDR3: CASSLSGGSGNTIYF. CDR3 DNA: TGTGCCAGCAGTTTATCCGGGGGCTCTGGAAACACCATATATTTT.

This clone was counted between two and nine times. The chain joins TRBV4-3 to TRBJ1-2; D possibly corresponds to TRBD1 (6 bases). Germline-derived CDR1 and CDR2 are LGHNA and YSLEER. The CDR3 contains 14 residues. The ends were cut back, 8 bases at V and 2 bases at J, with 15 bases in the middle. Here the CDR3 DNA reads TGCGCCAGCTCTGGGGGCCCCGTGAACTATGGCTACACCTTC. The encoded protein is CASSGGPVNYGYTF.

The gene calls are TRBV4-3 and TRBJ2-2; 7 bases match TRBD2. The J segment lost 7 bases and the V segment lost 1 base, leaving 15 bases of the junction unmatched. The CDR3 contains 18 residues. Germline-derived CDR1 and CDR2 are LGHNA and YSLEER. The CDR3 is CASSQGPGGPRVGGELFF. The CDR3 DNA follows: TGCGCCAGCAGCCAAGGTCCGGGAGGCCCTAGGGTGGGCGGGGAGCTGTTTTTT.

The V call is TRBV11-1, the J call TRBJ1-1; D might be TRBD1 (5 bases). Trimming pared 0 bases from V and 4 bases from J, leaving 9 bases between. CDR1 and CDR2 (germline): SGHAT, FQDESV (reference sequence). The CDR3 is 14 residues long. CDR3 sequence (DNA): TGTGCCAGCAGCTTAGCGTATCAGGGCACTGAAGCTTTCTTT. It is translated as CASSLAYQGTEAFF.

This clone was observed a few times. The CDR3 loop reads CASSFWDRVDYEQYF. CDR3 bases: TGTGCCAGCAGTTTTTGGGACAGGGTAGACTACGAGCAGTACTTC. This chain connects TRBV27 to TRBJ2-7, with 9 bases matching TRBD1. From germline, CDR1 is MNHEY and CDR2 SMNVEV (reference sequence). J lost 3 bases, V lost 3 bases, and 6 bases had no gene match. This CDR3 contains 15 residues.

V is TRBV27 and J is TRBJ1-2; D not certain. Germline CDR1 is MNHEY and CDR2 is SMNVEV (reference sequence). V was trimmed by 5 bases and J by 8 bases, leaving 15 bases between them. The CDR3 contains 13 residues. CDR3 loop: CASSRGRVEGYTF. The CDR3 nucleotides are TGTGCCAGCAGTCGGGGTAGGGTAGAAGGCTACACCTTC.

The chain links TRBV5-4 to TRBJ1-1, with TRBD1 as a possible D gene (6 bases). The CDR3 extends over 15 amino acids. The V gene lost 3 bases and the J gene lost 5 bases, with 17 bases spanning the gap. CDR1 and CDR2 (germline): SGHNT, YYREEE (reference sequence). The CDR3 region is CASSSGLFQGTEAFF. Written as DNA, the CDR3 is TGTGCCAGCAGCTCCGGACTGTTCCAGGGGACTGAAGCTTTCTTT.

The chain is built from TRBV5-1 and TRBJ1-5; weak D call: TRBD1 (6 bases). V shed 3 bases and J shed 5 bases, with 18 bases lying between them. From germline, CDR1 is SGHRS and CDR2 YFSETQ. This CDR3 contains 16 residues. CDR3 coding DNA: TGCGCCAGCAGCTGGCTGCACAGGGATGGGGATCAGCCCCAGCATTTT. Translating gives CASSWLHRDGDQPQHF.

The rearrangement links TRBV25-1 to TRBJ1-1; a weak D match, TRBD1 (6 bases). The germline V and J ends were trimmed by 2 bases and 8 bases, with 12 bases remaining between them. The CDR3 contains 13 residues. Per the germline V gene, CDR1 is MGHDK and CDR2 is SYGVNS. The CDR3 loop is CASSESGGAEAFF. The CDR3 DNA reads TGTGCCAGCAGTGAAAGTGGGGGCGCGGAAGCTTTCTTT.

Concerning this clone: The same CDR3 arises from other DNA sequences in this sample as well. The gene calls are TRBV7-2 and TRBJ2-1, with 10 bases identical to TRBD2. Germline V gives CDR1 SGHTA, CDR2 FQGNSA. V lost 1 base and J lost 9; bases outside the gene matches: 6. The CDR3 sequence is 15 residues long. The CDR3 is CASSLEASGSGEQFF. The CDR3 DNA is TGTGCCAGCAGCTTAGAGGCTAGCGGGAGTGGTGAGCAGTTCTTC.

In this sample, this clone turned up a few times. The chain uses TRBV9 and TRBJ1-1, with TRBD1 as a possible D gene (5 bases). Germline V CDR1 and CDR2: SGDLS, YYNGEE. The length of the CDR3 is 14 residues. V was cut by 0 bases and J by 3 bases, with 9 bases left in between. The CDR3 bases are TGTGCCAGCAGCGTAGGGGGGGTTGACACTGAAGCTTTCTTT. Protein sequence: CASSVGGVDTEAFF.

The CDR3 DNA reads as TGTGCCAGCAGTATACGGGAGGGCCCAGATACGCAGTATTTT. Translation: CASSIREGPDTQYF. The chain recombines TRBV6-2 or TRBV6-3 with TRBJ2-3, with 8 bases identical to TRBD2. The CDR3 contains 14 residues. The V gene's germline CDR1 is MNHEY and CDR2 SVGEGT. V lost 5 bases to trimming and J lost 4 bases; unmatched junction nucleotides: 5.

This clone showed up just once. The chain joins TRBV5-4 to TRBJ2-3; TRBD2 agrees at 11 bases. V was pared by 4 bases and J by 6 bases, with 7 bases of the junction left unmatched. Germline CDR1 reads SGHNT; CDR2 reads YYREEE (reference sequence). The CDR3 totals 15 residues. CDR3 in amino acids: CASSPTGTSGDTQYF. CDR3 bases: TGTGCCAGCAGCCCCACCGGGACTAGCGGTGATACGCAGTATTTT.

V is TRBV10-3 and J is TRBJ2-3; 9 bases are a match to TRBD2. This CDR3 is 16 amino acids long. With 3 bases clipped from V and 4 bases from J, the junction kept 8 bases outside the gene matches. Germline V gives CDR1 ENHRY, CDR2 SYGVKD. Here the CDR3 reads CAISDGPEREADTQYF. CDR3 sequence (DNA): TGTGCCATCAGTGACGGACCTGAGCGGGAGGCAGATACGCAGTATTTT.

The CDR3 loop is CASSLSGGFQETQYF. CDR3 coding DNA: TGTGCCAGCAGCTTATCAGGGGGCTTCCAAGAGACCCAGTACTTC. This chain links TRBV7-8 with TRBJ2-5; 8 bases align to TRBD1. The CDR3 loop spans 15 amino acids. Germline CDR1 reads SGHVS; CDR2 reads FQNEAQ. The trim removed 2 bases at V and 1 base at J, leaving 3 bases unmatched.

The table lists this clone with a few counts. No DNA is shown, since the ends of the CDR3 on it are uncertain; the CDR3 is the one TCRdb lists. V gene TRBV7-2 combines with J gene TRBJ2-2; the table gives TRBD2 as D, unverified against the DNA. CDR1 and CDR2 (germline): SGHTA, FQGNSA. The CDR3 has 13 amino acids, counting both end residues. The CDR3 sequence: CASSFRRAGELFF.

The chain uses TRBV11-2 and TRBJ2-1; D possibly corresponds to TRBD2 (6 bases). Germline-derived CDR1 and CDR2 are SGHAT and FQNNGV. The CDR3 contains 14 residues. The V and J ends lost 8 bases and 4 bases respectively, with 15 bases between them. CDR3 in amino acids: CASFGGPKYNEQFF. In nucleotides, the CDR3 is TGTGCCAGCTTTGGAGGGCCCAAGTACAATGAGCAGTTCTTC.

The chain has TRBV9 and TRBJ1-2; 7 nucleotides align to TRBD1. V trimming: 4 bases; J trimming: 3 bases; junction bases outside the gene matches: 9. This CDR3 has 15 amino acids. The germline CDR1 and CDR2 sequences are SGDLS and YYNGEE. The DNA of the CDR3 is TGTGCCAGCAGCCCCACTAGGGGGCGGGACTATGGCTACACCTTC. Translated, it gives CASSPTRGRDYGYTF.

The chain employs TRBV19 and TRBJ2-1; D ambiguous. V was pared by 3 bases and J by 6 bases, with 9 bases between. The CDR3 length is 13 residues. Germline V gene data show CDR1 as LNHDA and CDR2 as SQIVND (reference sequence). DNA for the CDR3: TGTGCCAGTAGTATCCTTCCGGGCAATGAGCAGTTCTTC. Translation: CASSILPGNEQFF.

The V call is TRBV7-3, the J call TRBJ2-5, with 16 bases lining up with TRBD2. V was clipped by 4 bases and J by 3 bases; unmatched bases: 2. Germline lookup yields CDR1 SGHTA and CDR2 FQGTGA. The CDR3 totals 16 residues. The CDR3 is CASSSGTSGREETQYF. The CDR3 DNA follows: TGTGCCAGCAGCTCAGGGACTAGCGGGAGGGAAGAGACCCAGTACTTC.

This clone was seen ten or more times. V and J are TRBV3-1 (or the pseudogene TRBV3-2) and TRBJ1-6; a weak D match, TRBD1 (6 bases). Trimming stripped 1 base from V and 9 bases from J, with 16 bases between. CDR1 LGHDT and CDR2 YNNKEL come from the germline V gene (reference sequence). The CDR3 spans 16 residues. The CDR3 region is CASSQVPQGRSSPLHF. In nucleotides, the CDR3 is TGTGCCAGCAGCCAAGTTCCGCAGGGGAGAAGTTCACCCCTCCACTTT.

The chain employs TRBV9 and TRBJ2-7; 12 bases map to TRBD2. Germline trimming cut 4 bases from V and 5 bases from J; bases unmatched to any gene: 7. The germline gives CDR1 SGDLS, CDR2 YYNGEE. This CDR3 has 15 amino acids. Here the CDR3 DNA reads TGTGCCAGCAGCCCAGGACTAGCGGGATTAAACGAGCAGTACTTC. The encoded protein is CASSPGLAGLNEQYF.